This T cell receptor beta chain comes out of a study of cytomegalovirus exposure and HLA in healthy donors. The study, taken as a whole, reports: In a later analysis, parvovirus B19, influenza, CMV and Epstein-Barr virus appeared linked to several top co-occurrence clusters. Immune exposure information available was restricted to CMV serostatus.

Amplification used 60 Vbeta primers and 13 Jbeta primers. Data came from immunoSEQ multiplex PCR; TCRdb stores just in-frame clones and leaves some out. The table records roughly 100,000 clones, around 82% of them present only once. As for this clone: Its matching antigen is unknown.

This CDR3 is 16 amino acids long. The germline V gene encodes CDR1 SGHTA and CDR2 FQGNSA. V gave up 5 bases and J gave up 1 base, with 17 bases separating them. The specimen sequenced was PBMCs. The clonotype was recovered from a woman between 40 and 55 years old in good health and CMV-seronegative. The genes are TRBV7-2 and TRBJ1-1; D is unresolved. CDR3 residues: CASSPITRGENTEAFF. CDR3 in DNA: TGTGCCAGCAGCCCCATCACCCGAGGAGAGAACACTGAAGCTTTCTTT.